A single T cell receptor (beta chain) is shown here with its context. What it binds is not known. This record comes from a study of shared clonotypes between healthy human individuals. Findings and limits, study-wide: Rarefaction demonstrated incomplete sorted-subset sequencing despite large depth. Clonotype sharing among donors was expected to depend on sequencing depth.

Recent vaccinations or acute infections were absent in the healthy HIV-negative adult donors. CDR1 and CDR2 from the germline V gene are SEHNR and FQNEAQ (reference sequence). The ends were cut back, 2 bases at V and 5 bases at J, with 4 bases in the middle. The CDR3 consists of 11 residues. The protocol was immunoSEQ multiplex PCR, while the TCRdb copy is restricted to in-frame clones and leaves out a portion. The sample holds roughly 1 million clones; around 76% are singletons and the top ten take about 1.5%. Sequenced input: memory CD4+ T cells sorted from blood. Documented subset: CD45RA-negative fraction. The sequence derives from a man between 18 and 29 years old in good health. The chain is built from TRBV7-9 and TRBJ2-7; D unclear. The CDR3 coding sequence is TGTGCCAGCAGCTTAATCCACGAGCAGTACTTC. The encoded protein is CASSLIHEQYF.